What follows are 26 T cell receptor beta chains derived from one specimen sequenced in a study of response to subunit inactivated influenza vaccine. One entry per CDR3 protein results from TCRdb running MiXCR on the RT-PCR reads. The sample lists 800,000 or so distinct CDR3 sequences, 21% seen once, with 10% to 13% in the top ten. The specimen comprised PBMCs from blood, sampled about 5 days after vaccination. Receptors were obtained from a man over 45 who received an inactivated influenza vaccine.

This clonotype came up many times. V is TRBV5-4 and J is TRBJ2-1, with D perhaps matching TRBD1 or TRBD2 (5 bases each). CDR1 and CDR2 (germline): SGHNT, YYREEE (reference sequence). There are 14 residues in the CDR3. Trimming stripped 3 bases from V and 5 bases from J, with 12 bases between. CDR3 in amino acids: CASSSGRRDNEQFF. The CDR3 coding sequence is TGTGCCAGCAGCTCGGGACGGCGAGACAATGAGCAGTTCTTC.

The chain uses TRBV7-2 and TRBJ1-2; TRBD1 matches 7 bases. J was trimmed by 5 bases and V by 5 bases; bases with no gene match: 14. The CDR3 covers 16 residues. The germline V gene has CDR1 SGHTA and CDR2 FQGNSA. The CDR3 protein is CASSPRTPGTAYGYTF. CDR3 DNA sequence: TGTGCCAGCAGCCCTCGAACTCCCGGGACAGCTTATGGCTACACCTTC.

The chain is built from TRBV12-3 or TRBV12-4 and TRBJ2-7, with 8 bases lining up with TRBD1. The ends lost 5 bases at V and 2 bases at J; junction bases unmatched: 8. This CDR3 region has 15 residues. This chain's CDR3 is CASSKGTGSTYEQYF. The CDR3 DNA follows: TGTGCCAGCAGTAAAGGGACAGGAAGTACCTACGAGCAGTACTTC.

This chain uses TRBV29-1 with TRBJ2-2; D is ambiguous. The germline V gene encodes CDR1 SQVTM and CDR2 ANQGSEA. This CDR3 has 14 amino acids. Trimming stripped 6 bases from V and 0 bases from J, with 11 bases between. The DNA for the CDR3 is TGCAGCGTATCTGGAGTGGCGAACACCGGGGAGCTGTTTTTT. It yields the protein CSVSGVANTGELFF.

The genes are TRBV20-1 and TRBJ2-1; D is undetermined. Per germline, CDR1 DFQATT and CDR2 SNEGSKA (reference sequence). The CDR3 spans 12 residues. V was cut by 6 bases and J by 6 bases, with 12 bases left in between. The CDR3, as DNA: TGCAGTGCCCGGATGGAAAGCAATGAGCAGTTCTTC. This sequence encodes CSARMESNEQFF.

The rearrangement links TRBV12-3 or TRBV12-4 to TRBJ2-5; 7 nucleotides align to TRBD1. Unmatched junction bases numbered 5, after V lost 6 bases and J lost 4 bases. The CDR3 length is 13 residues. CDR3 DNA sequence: TGTGCCAGCAGCAGAGGGGACAGAGAGACCCAGTACTTC. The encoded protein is CASSRGDRETQYF.

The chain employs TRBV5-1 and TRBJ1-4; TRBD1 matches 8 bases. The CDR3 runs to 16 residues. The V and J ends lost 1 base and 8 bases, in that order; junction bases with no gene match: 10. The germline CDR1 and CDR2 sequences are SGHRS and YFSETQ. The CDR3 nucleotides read TGCGCCAGCAGCTTGCTAGGACAGGGCCCCGGAGAAAAACTGTTTTTT. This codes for CASSLLGQGPGEKLFF. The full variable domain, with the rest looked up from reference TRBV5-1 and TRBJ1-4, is KAGVTQTPRYLIKTRGQQVTLSCSPISGHRSVSWYQQTPGQGLQFLFEYFSETQRNKGNFPGRFSGRQFSNSRSEMNVSTLELGDSALYLCASSLLGQGPGEKLFFGSGTQLSVL.

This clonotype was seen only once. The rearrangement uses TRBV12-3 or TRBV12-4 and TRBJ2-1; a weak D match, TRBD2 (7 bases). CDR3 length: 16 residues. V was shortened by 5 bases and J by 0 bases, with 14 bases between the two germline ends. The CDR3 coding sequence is TGTGCCAGCAGTCGTGGGGGGGCAAGCTCCTACAATGAGCAGTTCTTC. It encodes CASSRGGASSYNEQFF.

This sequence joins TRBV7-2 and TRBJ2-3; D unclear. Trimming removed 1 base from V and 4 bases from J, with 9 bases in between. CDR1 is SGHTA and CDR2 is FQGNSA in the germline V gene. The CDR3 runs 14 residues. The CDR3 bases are TGTGCCAGCAGCTTAGACAGCCTGTCAGATACGCAGTATTTT. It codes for CASSLDSLSDTQYF.

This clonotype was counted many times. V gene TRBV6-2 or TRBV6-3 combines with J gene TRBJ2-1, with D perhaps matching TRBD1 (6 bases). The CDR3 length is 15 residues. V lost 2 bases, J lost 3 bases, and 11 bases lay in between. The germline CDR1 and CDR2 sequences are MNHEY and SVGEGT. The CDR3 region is CASSYGQGIYNEQFF. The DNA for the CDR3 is TGTGCCAGCAGTTACGGGCAGGGGATCTACAATGAGCAGTTCTTC.

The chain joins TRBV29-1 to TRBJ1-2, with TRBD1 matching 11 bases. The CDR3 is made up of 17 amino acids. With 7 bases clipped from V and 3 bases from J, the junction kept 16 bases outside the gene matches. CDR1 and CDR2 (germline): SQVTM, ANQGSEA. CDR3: CSATSGRDRGNYYGYTF. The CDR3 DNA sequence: TGCAGCGCCACAAGCGGTCGGGACAGGGGGAACTACTATGGCTACACCTTC.

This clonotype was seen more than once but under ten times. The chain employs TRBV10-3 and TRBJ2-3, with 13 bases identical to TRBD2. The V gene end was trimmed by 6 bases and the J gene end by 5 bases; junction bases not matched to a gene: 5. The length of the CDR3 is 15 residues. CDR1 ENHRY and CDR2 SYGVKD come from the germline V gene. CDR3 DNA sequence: TGTGCCATCAGCCGGACTAGCGGGAGTGTAGATACGCAGTATTTT. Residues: CAISRTSGSVDTQYF.

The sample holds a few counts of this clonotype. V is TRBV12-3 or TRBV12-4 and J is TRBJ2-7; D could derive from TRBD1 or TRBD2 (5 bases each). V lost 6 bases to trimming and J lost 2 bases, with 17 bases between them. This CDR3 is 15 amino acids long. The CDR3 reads CASSSGTDDPYEQYF. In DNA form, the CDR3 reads TGTGCCAGCAGCTCTGGGACGGACGATCCCTACGAGCAGTACTTC.

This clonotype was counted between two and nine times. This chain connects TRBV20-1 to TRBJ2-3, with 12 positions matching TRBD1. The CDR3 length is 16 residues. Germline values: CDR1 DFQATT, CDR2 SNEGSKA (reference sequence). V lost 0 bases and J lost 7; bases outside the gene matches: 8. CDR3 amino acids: CSARDPGQGAYNTQYF. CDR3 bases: TGCAGTGCTAGAGACCCGGGACAGGGGGCTTACAATACGCAGTATTTT.

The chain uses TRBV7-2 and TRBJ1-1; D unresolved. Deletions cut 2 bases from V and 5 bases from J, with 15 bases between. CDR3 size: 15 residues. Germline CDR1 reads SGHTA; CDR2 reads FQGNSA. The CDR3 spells CASSLTGNMGTEAFF. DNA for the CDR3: TGTGCCAGCAGCTTAACGGGGAATATGGGAACTGAAGCTTTCTTT.

This CDR3 reads CASSLVGTGVGELFF. The CDR3 nucleotides are TGTGCCAGCAGTTTAGTTGGGACTGGAGTCGGGGAGCTGTTTTTT. This chain uses TRBV12-3 or TRBV12-4 with TRBJ2-2, with D tentatively TRBD2 (6 bases). CDR3 size: 15 residues. Trimming stripped 1 base from V and 7 bases from J, with 13 bases between.

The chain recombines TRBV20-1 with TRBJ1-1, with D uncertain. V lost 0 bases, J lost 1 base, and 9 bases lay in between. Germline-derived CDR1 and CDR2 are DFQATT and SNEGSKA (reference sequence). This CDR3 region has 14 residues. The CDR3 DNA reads TGCAGTGCTAGAGAGGGCAATTCGAACACTGAAGCTTTCTTT. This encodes CSAREGNSNTEAFF.

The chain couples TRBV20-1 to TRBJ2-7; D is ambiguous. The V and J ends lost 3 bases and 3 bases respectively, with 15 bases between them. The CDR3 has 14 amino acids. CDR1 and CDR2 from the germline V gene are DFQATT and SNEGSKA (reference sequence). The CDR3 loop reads CSASRRDPYYEQYF. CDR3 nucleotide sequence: TGCAGTGCTAGTCGGAGAGACCCATACTACGAGCAGTACTTC.

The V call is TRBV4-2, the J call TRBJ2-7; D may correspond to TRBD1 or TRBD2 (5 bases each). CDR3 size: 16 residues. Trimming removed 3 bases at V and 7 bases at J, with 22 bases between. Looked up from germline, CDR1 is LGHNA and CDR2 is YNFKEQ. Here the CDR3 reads CASSQGSGRLGVEQYF. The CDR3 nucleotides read TGTGCCAGCAGCCAGGGCTCGGGGCGGTTAGGGGTAGAGCAGTACTTC.

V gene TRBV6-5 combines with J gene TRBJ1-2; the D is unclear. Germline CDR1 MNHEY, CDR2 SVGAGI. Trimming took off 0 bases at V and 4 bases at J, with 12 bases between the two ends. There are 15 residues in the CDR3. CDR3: CASSYSDRPLYGYTF. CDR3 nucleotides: TGTGCCAGCAGTTACTCAGACCGTCCACTCTATGGCTACACCTTC.

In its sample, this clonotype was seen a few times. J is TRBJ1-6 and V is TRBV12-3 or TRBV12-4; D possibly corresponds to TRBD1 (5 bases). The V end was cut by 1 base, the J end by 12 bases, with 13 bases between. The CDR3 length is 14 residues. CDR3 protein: CASSLGTTRVPLHF. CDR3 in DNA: TGTGCCAGCAGTTTAGGCACCACCAGGGTACCCCTCCACTTT.

This CDR3 is CASSYSTGRTRMKYEQYF. As DNA, the CDR3 is TGTGCCAGCAGTTACTCGACGGGAAGGACTAGGATGAAATACGAGCAGTACTTC. V and J are TRBV6-2 or TRBV6-3 and TRBJ2-7; the match to TRBD2 covers 7 bases. CDR1 MNHEY and CDR2 SVGEGT come from the germline V gene. The CDR3 totals 18 residues. Unmatched junction bases numbered 15, after V lost 0 bases and J lost 4 bases.

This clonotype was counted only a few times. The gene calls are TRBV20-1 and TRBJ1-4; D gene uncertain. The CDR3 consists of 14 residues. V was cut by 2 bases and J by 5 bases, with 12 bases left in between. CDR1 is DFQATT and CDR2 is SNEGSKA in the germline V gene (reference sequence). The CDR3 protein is CSARYSGINEKLFF. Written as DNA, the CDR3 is TGCAGTGCTAGATACTCTGGGATAAATGAAAAACTGTTTTTT.

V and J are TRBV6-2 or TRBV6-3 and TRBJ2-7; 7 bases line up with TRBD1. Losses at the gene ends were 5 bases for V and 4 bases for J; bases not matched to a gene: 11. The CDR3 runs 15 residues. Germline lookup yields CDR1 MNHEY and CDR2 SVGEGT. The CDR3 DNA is TGTGCCAGCAGTCTCACCGGGACAGAGTTATACGAGCAGTACTTC. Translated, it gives CASSLTGTELYEQYF.

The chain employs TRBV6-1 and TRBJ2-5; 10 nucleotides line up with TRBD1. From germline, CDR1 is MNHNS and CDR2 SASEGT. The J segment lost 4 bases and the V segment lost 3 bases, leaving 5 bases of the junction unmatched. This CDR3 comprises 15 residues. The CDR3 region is CASSDRDRGAETQYF. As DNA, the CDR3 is TGTGCCAGCAGTGACCGGGACAGGGGCGCAGAGACCCAGTACTTC.

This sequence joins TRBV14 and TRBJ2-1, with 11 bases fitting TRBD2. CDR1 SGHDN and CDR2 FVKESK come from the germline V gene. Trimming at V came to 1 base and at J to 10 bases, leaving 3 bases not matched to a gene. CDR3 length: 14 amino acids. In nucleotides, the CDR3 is TGTGCCAGCAGCCAAGGGGGACTAGCGGCAGAGCAGTTCTTC. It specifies CASSQGGLAAEQFF.